The present entry profiles one T cell receptor (beta chain) with its context. This specimen belongs to a study of blood T cells in healthy people across ages. Per sample, no less than 5 micrograms of total RNA were extracted. CDR1 is SGHDN and CDR2 is FVKESK in the germline V gene. The CDR3 loop spans 17 amino acids. Using a J-beta primer mix together with a sample-barcoded 5' primer, a second PCR was run for roughly 6 to 11 cycles. Each CDR3 protein gets one entry after TCRdb re-called the 5' RACE reads with MiXCR. This sample has some 1 million distinct CDR3 sequences, with 40% to 55% found just once.

This TCR was sampled from a woman aged 55 to 70 in good health. The sequenced sample consisted of blood. The chain has TRBV14 and TRBJ2-1; 13 positions agree with TRBD2. The tail of the sequence fits TRBJ2-7 better, so the J call may be wrong. CDR3 residues: CASSQGRTSGSIDEQYF. The CDR3 DNA follows: TGTGCCAGCAGCCAAGGGCGGACTAGCGGGAGTATCGATGAGCAGTACTTC.